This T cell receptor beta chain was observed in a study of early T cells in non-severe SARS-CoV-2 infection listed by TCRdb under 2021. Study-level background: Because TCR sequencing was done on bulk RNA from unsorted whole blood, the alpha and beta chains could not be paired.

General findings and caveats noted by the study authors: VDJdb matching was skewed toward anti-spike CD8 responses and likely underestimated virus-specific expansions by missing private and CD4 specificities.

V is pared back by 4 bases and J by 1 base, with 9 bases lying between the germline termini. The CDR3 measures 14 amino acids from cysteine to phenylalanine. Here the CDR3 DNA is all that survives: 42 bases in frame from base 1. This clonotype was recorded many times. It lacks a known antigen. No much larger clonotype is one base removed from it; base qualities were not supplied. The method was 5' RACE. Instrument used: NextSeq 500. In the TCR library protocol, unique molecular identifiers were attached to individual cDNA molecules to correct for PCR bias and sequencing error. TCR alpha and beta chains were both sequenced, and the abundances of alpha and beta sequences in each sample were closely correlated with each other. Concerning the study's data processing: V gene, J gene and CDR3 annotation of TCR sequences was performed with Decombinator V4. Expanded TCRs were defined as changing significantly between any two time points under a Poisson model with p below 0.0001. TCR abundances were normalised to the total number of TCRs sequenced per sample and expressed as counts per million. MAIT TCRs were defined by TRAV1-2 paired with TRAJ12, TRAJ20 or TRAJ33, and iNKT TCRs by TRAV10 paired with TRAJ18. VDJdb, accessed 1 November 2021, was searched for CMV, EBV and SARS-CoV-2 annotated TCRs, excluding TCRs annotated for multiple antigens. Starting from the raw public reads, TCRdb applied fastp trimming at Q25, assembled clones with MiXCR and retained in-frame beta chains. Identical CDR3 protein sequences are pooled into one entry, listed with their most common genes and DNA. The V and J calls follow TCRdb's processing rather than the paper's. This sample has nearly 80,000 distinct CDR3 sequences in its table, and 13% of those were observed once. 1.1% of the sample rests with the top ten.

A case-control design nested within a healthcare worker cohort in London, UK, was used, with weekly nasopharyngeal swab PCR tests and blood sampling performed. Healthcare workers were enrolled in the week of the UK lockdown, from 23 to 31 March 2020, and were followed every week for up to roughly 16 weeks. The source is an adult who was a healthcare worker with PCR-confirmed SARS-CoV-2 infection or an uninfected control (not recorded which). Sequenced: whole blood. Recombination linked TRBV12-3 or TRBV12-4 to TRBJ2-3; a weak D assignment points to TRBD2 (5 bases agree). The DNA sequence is TGTGCCAGCAGTTCGGGGTTGGGCACAGATACGCAGTATTTT. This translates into CASSSGLGTDTQYF.